These 14 T cell receptor beta chains originate from one sample sequenced in a study of cytomegalovirus exposure and HLA in healthy donors. The study ran its PCR with 60 Vbeta and 13 Jbeta primers. The protocol was immunoSEQ multiplex PCR, while the TCRdb copy is restricted to in-frame clones and leaves out a portion. The data contain 150,000 to 200,000 clones, about three quarters of them singletons. The specimen sequenced was PBMCs. All receptors come from a woman aged 25 to 45 in good health and CMV-seropositive.

About this clone itself: One end of the junction varies from germline; a read error may be responsible. This chain links TRBV7-2 with TRBJ1-1, with D possibly being TRBD1 (6 bases). CDR3 length: 14 amino acids. Germline V gene lookup returns CDR1 SGHTA and CDR2 FQGNSA. This CDR3 is CASRLGGENTEAFF. The CDR3 DNA reads as TGTGCCAGCAGGTTAGGGGGGGAGAACACTGAAGCTTTCTTT.

V usage is TRBV7-8 and J usage is TRBJ2-7; 10 bases line up with TRBD1. The CDR3 runs 15 residues. Germline CDR1 and CDR2: SGHVS and FQNEAQ. The ends lost 5 bases at V and 1 base at J; junction bases unmatched: 5. The CDR3 sequence: CASSETGGRSYEQYF. The DNA for the CDR3 is TGTGCCAGCAGCGAGACAGGGGGCCGTTCCTACGAGCAGTACTTC.

V gene TRBV19 combines with J gene TRBJ1-5, with 7 bases that match TRBD1. The V segment lost 2 bases and the J segment 6 bases; nucleotides outside the gene matches: 7. The CDR3 has 15 residues. Germline V gene data show CDR1 as LNHDA and CDR2 as SQIVND (reference sequence). The CDR3 spells CASSILGGGGQPQHF. The CDR3 region has the DNA TGTGCCAGTAGTATATTAGGGGGCGGAGGTCAGCCCCAGCATTTT.

This clone appeared a few times. The chain employs TRBV18 and TRBJ2-7, with a tentative D call TRBD1 (5 bases). The CDR3 spans 13 residues. V lost 4 bases, J lost 3 bases, and 10 bases lay in between. The germline V gene encodes CDR1 KGHSH and CDR2 LQKENI. The CDR3 loop is CASSLDRLYEQYF. As DNA, the CDR3 is TGTGCCAGCTCACTCGACAGACTCTACGAGCAGTACTTC.

The chain joins TRBV7-2 to TRBJ1-5, with 7 bases matching TRBD1. The trim removed 5 bases at V and 7 bases at J, leaving 8 bases unmatched. CDR3 size: 14 residues. Germline CDR1 is SGHTA and CDR2 is FQGNSA. CDR3 nucleotides: TGTGCCAGCAGCACTAAGGGGGCAGGGCAGCCCCAGCATTTT. Translating gives CASSTKGAGQPQHF.

The count of this clone is one. The chain joins TRBV6-6 to TRBJ2-7; D gene uncertain. CDR1 and CDR2 from the germline V gene are MNHNY and SVGAGI (reference sequence). Deletions cut 5 bases from V and 4 bases from J, with 12 bases between. The CDR3 length is 13 residues. The CDR3 reads CASSSPGTYEQYF. CDR3 coding DNA: TGTGCCAGCAGTAGCCCGGGTACGTACGAGCAGTACTTC.

V gene TRBV19 combines with J gene TRBJ1-2; 9 bases fit TRBD1. The CDR3 is 14 amino acids. With 8 bases clipped from V and 4 bases from J, the junction kept 8 bases outside the gene matches. Germline V gene sequence: CDR1 LNHDA, CDR2 SQIVND (reference sequence). CDR3 sequence reads: CASEDRGRSYGYTF. DNA of the CDR3: TGTGCCAGTGAGGACAGGGGCAGATCCTATGGCTACACCTTC.

The rearrangement links TRBV5-4 to TRBJ2-5; 7 nucleotides line up with TRBD2. Germline V gene lookup returns CDR1 SGHNT and CDR2 YYREEE (reference sequence). The CDR3 has 15 residues. Trimming at V came to 3 bases and at J to 3 bases, leaving 8 bases not matched to a gene. CDR3: CASSSRDYPKETQYF. Written as DNA, the CDR3 is TGTGCCAGCAGCTCGAGGGACTATCCAAAAGAGACCCAGTACTTC.

The V gene is TRBV7-9, the J gene TRBJ2-1; TRBD2 agrees at 11 bases. The CDR3 extends over 14 amino acids. V was clipped by 5 bases and J by 5 bases; unmatched bases: 2. CDR1 is SEHNR, CDR2 FQNEAQ, per germline (reference sequence). The CDR3 sequence is CASSPGLADNEQFF. CDR3 nucleotides: TGTGCCAGCAGCCCGGGACTAGCGGACAATGAGCAGTTCTTC.

The J gene is TRBJ1-1, the V gene TRBV27; D is possibly TRBD1 (5 bases). CDR1 and CDR2 from the germline V gene are MNHEY and SMNVEV (reference sequence). The CDR3 totals 14 residues. V was cut by 9 bases and J by 4 bases, with 18 bases left in between. CDR3 nucleotide sequence: TGTGCCAGTTATCGCAGAGGAGGGGCCACTGAAGCTTTCTTT. Translating gives CASYRRGGATEAFF.

This sequence joins TRBV7-3 and TRBJ2-7, with 7 bases aligning to TRBD2. Germline CDR1 is SGHTA and CDR2 is FQGTGA. The J segment lost 4 bases and the V segment lost 0 bases, leaving 6 bases of the junction unmatched. The CDR3 spans 15 residues. CDR3 in DNA: TGTGCCAGCAGCTTAACTCGCGGGAGCGCGTACGAGCAGTACTTC. Residues: CASSLTRGSAYEQYF.

The CDR3, as DNA: TGTGCCAGCAGTTACGGACAGGACACAAACTACGAGCAGTACTTC. It translates to CASSYGQDTNYEQYF. The chain joins TRBV6-5 to TRBJ2-7; 7 bases are a match to TRBD1. V was clipped by 2 bases and J by 3 bases; unmatched bases: 7. The germline V gene has CDR1 MNHEY and CDR2 SVGAGI. This CDR3 contains 15 residues.

The genes are TRBV5-1 and TRBJ1-2, with a weak D call TRBD1 (5 bases). V lost 4 bases and J lost 7, with 17 bases in between. This CDR3 has 14 residues. Germline V gives CDR1 SGHRS, CDR2 YFSETQ. The CDR3 sequence: CASSPGVGEGGYTF. In nucleotides, the CDR3 is TGCGCCAGCAGCCCCGGCGTAGGGGAGGGTGGCTACACCTTC.

V and J are TRBV7-9 and TRBJ2-6; 9 bases map to TRBD1. The V gene end was trimmed by 3 bases and the J gene end by 2 bases; junction bases not matched to a gene: 8. From germline, CDR1 is SEHNR and CDR2 FQNEAQ (reference sequence). CDR3 size: 18 residues. The CDR3 bases are TGTGCCAGCAGCTTCCGGACAGGGGAGCCTACTGGGGCCAACGTCCTGACTTTC. This gives the protein CASSFRTGEPTGANVLTF.